This entry lists 11 T cell receptor beta chains sequenced from one sample in a study of cytomegalovirus exposure and HLA in healthy donors. Amplification used 60 Vbeta primers and 13 Jbeta primers. The table came from immunoSEQ multiplex PCR; TCRdb's copy has only in-frame clones and leaves some out. The profile shows some 180,000 clones, roughly 13% of them singletons. The specimen was PBMCs. The receptors here all came from a man between 50 and 59 years old in good health and CMV-seropositive.

In this sample, this clone turned up a few times. This chain links TRBV2 with TRBJ2-3; 7 positions match TRBD1. Germline V gene sequence: CDR1 SNHLY, CDR2 FYNNEI. The CDR3 sequence is 14 residues long. J was trimmed by 2 bases and V by 5 bases; bases with no gene match: 4. In DNA, the CDR3 is TGTGCCAGCAGTCCCGACAGGGCCACAGATACGCAGTATTTT. This encodes CASSPDRATDTQYF. The entire variable domain, with the rest obtained from reference TRBV2 and TRBJ2-3, is as follows: EPEVTQTPSHQVTQMGQEVILRCVPISNHLYFYWYRQILGQKVEFLVSFYNNEISEKSEIFDDQFSVERPDGSNFTLKIRSTKLEDSAMYFCASSPDRATDTQYFGPGTRLTVL.

This clone has a handful of counts. V gene TRBV4-1 combines with J gene TRBJ1-1; weak D call: TRBD1 (5 bases). There are 15 residues in the CDR3. Germline V gives CDR1 MGHRA, CDR2 YSYEKL. Trimming took off 1 base at V and 5 bases at J, with 14 bases between the two ends. The CDR3 DNA reads TGCGCCAGCAGCCAAGTGGCAGGGCAGAGAACTGAAGCTTTCTTT. Its translation is CASSQVAGQRTEAFF.

The chain combines TRBV7-7 with TRBJ1-5; 9 nucleotides agree with TRBD1. J was trimmed by 6 bases and V by 2 bases; bases with no gene match: 5. The CDR3 sequence is 15 residues long. The V gene's germline CDR1 is SSHAT and CDR2 FNYEAQ (reference sequence). The CDR3 protein is CASSLTQGAVQPQHF. Written as DNA, the CDR3 is TGTGCCAGCAGCTTAACACAGGGGGCAGTTCAGCCCCAGCATTTT.

On this clone itself: At one boundary the junction diverges from the germline segment, which might be a read error. The J gene is TRBJ2-1, the V gene TRBV27, with a weak D call TRBD1 (6 bases). The CDR3 loop spans 15 amino acids. Germline V lookup: CDR1 MNHEY, CDR2 SMNVEV (reference sequence). In DNA, the CDR3 is TGCGCCAGCAGTTTACTAGAGGGGGCCTACAATGAGCAGTTCTTC. It specifies CASSLLEGAYNEQFF.

This clone was counted between two and nine times. This chain joins TRBV25-1 and TRBJ1-2, with 12 positions matching TRBD1. This CDR3 comprises 16 residues. The germline V gene encodes CDR1 MGHDK and CDR2 SYGVNS. The trim removed 6 bases at V and 5 bases at J, leaving 10 bases unmatched. The CDR3 sequence is CASSLGTGGYGYGYTF. The CDR3 DNA follows: TGTGCCAGCAGCCTGGGGACAGGGGGCTATGGGTATGGCTACACCTTC.

This clone was seen a few times. The J gene is TRBJ1-5, the V gene TRBV29-1; 7 nucleotides match TRBD1. The CDR3 is 14 amino acids. The germline CDR1 and CDR2 sequences are SQVTM and ANQGSEA. V shed 0 bases and J 6 bases; nucleotides not matched to a gene: 5. The chain's CDR3 is CSVEDWPGGQPQHF. CDR3 nucleotides: TGCAGCGTTGAAGATTGGCCAGGGGGTCAGCCCCAGCATTTT.

The J gene is TRBJ2-2, the V gene TRBV7-2; TRBD2 matches at 7 bases. J was trimmed by 2 bases and V by 5 bases; bases with no gene match: 14. In germline, CDR1 is SGHTA, CDR2 FQGNSA. This CDR3 region has 18 residues. The CDR3 DNA reads as TGTGCCAGCAGCCCCACCTCGGGGGGTCTGACCAACACCGGGGAGCTGTTTTTT. It encodes CASSPTSGGLTNTGELFF.

This clone showed up just a few times. The V gene is TRBV11-3, the J gene TRBJ1-1; D call uncertain. Germline loops: CDR1 SGHNT, CDR2 YENEEA. This CDR3 spans 16 amino acids. Trimming removed 0 bases from V and 1 base from J, with 12 bases in between. The CDR3 loop reads CASSLDPRGSNTEAFF. CDR3 DNA: TGTGCCAGCAGCTTAGATCCTCGGGGTTCGAACACTGAAGCTTTCTTT. Based on the CDR3 plus reference TRBV11-3 and TRBJ1-1, the full variable domain is EAGVVQSPRYKIIEKKQPVAFWCNPISGHNTLYWYLQNLGQGPELLIRYENEEAVDDSQLPKDRFSAERLKGVDSTLKIQPAELGDSAVYLCASSLDPRGSNTEAFFGQGTRLTVV.

V is TRBV28 and J is TRBJ1-5, with D possibly matching TRBD1 (5 bases). Trimming took 5 bases from V and 8 from J, leaving 16 bases between them. CDR3 length equals 14 residues. CDR1 and CDR2 from the germline V gene are MDHEN and SYDVKM. CDR3 in amino acids: CASSRGGGREPQHF. The CDR3 DNA is TGTGCCAGCAGTCGCGGCGGGGGACGGGAGCCCCAGCATTTT.

The chain carries TRBV19 and TRBJ2-1, with 11 nucleotides matching TRBD2. The germline V gene encodes CDR1 LNHDA and CDR2 SQIVND (reference sequence). This CDR3 contains 16 residues. V shed 6 bases, J shed 5 bases, and the junction held 9 bases outside the gene matches. The CDR3 sequence is CASRTSGGRRDNEQFF. The CDR3 nucleotides read TGTGCCAGTAGAACTAGCGGGGGTCGTAGGGACAATGAGCAGTTCTTC.

This clone occurred once. The rearrangement joins TRBV6-6 to TRBJ2-3; 11 nucleotides line up with TRBD1. V gave up 2 bases and J gave up 5 bases; unmatched junction bases: 6. Per germline, CDR1 MNHNY and CDR2 SVGAGI (reference sequence). There are 16 residues in the CDR3. The CDR3 region is CASSYRGQGARDTQYF. The CDR3 coding sequence is TGTGCCAGCAGTTACCGCGGACAGGGGGCAAGAGATACGCAGTATTTT.